This T cell receptor beta chain originates from a study of cytotoxic CD8 clonotypes in ibrutinib-treated CLL. At the level of the study: Recorded responses included around 24 partial and 2 complete; following median 68 months, roughly 15 stayed remitted and roughly 12 progressed. Sample averages reached around 260,000 productive templates and 85,000 to 100,000 productive rearrangements. Specimens for response were gathered following a median 12 months of therapy, spanning 6 to 36. Notes on the study in general: T-cell clonality at baseline went above that of age-matched healthy donors and rose and fell with circulating CD8+ T-cell counts.

Concerning this clone: Antigen: not known.

Method: immunoSEQ multiplex PCR; TCRdb's copy keeps in-frame clones and lacks some. The sample carries some 310,000 clones, roughly 79% recorded once. Germline V lookup: CDR1 MDHEN, CDR2 SYDVKM. The CDR3 is made up of 16 amino acids. V shed 6 bases, J shed 5 bases, and the junction held 12 bases outside the gene matches. V gene TRBV28 combines with J gene TRBJ2-2; 7 bases fit TRBD2. The sequence was collected from a human donor with chronic lymphocytic leukemia. Source: PBMCs, taken before ibrutinib treatment. CDR3 DNA: TGTGCCAGCAGACCAGATTTGGGGCGGGAGACCGGGGAGCTGTTTTTT. Translated: CASRPDLGRETGELFF.